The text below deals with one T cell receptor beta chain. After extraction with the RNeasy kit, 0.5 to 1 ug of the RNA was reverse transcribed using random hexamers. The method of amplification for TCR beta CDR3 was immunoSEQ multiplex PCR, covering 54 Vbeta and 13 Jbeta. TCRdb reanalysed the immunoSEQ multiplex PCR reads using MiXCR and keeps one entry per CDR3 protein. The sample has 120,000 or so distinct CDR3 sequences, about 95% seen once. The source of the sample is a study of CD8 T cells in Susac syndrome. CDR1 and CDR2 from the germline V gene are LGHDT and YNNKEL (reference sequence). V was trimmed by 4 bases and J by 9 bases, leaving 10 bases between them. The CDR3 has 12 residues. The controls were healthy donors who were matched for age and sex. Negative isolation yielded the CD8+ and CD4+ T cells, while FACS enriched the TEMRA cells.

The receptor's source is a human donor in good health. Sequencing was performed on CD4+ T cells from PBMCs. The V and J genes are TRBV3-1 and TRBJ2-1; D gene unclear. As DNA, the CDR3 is TGTGCCAGCAGCCCGAACCTGAGTGAGCAGTTCTTC. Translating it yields CASSPNLSEQFF.